Shown below are 19 T cell receptor beta chains from a single sample sequenced in a study of cytomegalovirus exposure and HLA in healthy donors. The primer mix had 60 Vbeta and 13 Jbeta primers. Measured with immunoSEQ multiplex PCR; TCRdb has only the in-frame clones, and not every one. The sample consists of around 87,000 clones, over 75% of them appearing once. The sample taken for sequencing was PBMCs. These receptors came from a girl aged 2 to 10 in good health and CMV-seropositive.

The chain carries TRBV19 and TRBJ2-7; 8 nucleotides line up with TRBD2. This CDR3 is 16 amino acids long. Germline assignment: CDR1 LNHDA and CDR2 SQIVND (reference sequence). The junction had 9 bases not matched to a gene; V was cut back by 4 bases and J by 1 base. The DNA of the CDR3 is TGTGCCAGTAGTAATAGCGGGACTAGTGGGTCCTACGAGCAGTACTTC. Translation: CASSNSGTSGSYEQYF. Drawing the rest from reference TRBV19 and TRBJ2-7, the complete variable domain is DGGITQSPKYLFRKEGQNVTLSCEQNLNHDAMYWYRQDPGQGLRLIYYSQIVNDFQKGDIAEGYSVSREKKESFPLTVTSAQKNPTAFYLCASSNSGTSGSYEQYFGPGTRLTVT.

The chain carries TRBV28 and TRBJ2-7; TRBD2 aligns across 7 bases. The CDR3 consists of 15 residues. V lost 1 base to trimming and J lost 2 bases; unmatched junction nucleotides: 5. In germline, CDR1 is MDHEN, CDR2 SYDVKM. This CDR3 reads CASSLSGGRAYEQYF. DNA for the CDR3: TGTGCCAGCAGTTTATCGGGAGGTAGAGCCTACGAGCAGTACTTC. Filled out from reference TRBV28 and TRBJ2-7, the complete variable domain reads DVKVTQSSRYLVKRTGEKVFLECVQDMDHENMFWYRQDPGLGLRLIYFSYDVKMKEKGDIPEGYSVSREKKERFSLILESASTNQTSMYLCASSLSGGRAYEQYFGPGTRLTVT.

V gene TRBV29-1 combines with J gene TRBJ1-4; D gene unclear. The CDR3 consists of 11 residues. CDR1 and CDR2 from the germline V gene are SQVTM and ANQGSEA. V lost 5 bases to trimming and J lost 8 bases, with 9 bases between them. CDR3 protein: CSVLDREKLFF. In DNA form, the CDR3 reads TGCAGCGTTCTCGATCGGGAAAAACTGTTTTTT.

This chain connects TRBV7-2 to TRBJ2-7; the D gene is possibly TRBD1 (6 bases). The germline V gene encodes CDR1 SGHTA and CDR2 FQGNSA. The CDR3 extends over 14 amino acids. V lost 5 bases and J 0 bases, leaving 11 bases between the germline ends. CDR3 in amino acids: CASSLRDTSYEQYF. CDR3 DNA sequence: TGTGCCAGCAGCCTAAGGGACACCTCCTACGAGCAGTACTTC.

This rearrangement joins TRBV5-6 to TRBJ2-7, with D perhaps TRBD2 (6 bases). The CDR3 runs 14 residues. Deletions cut 4 bases from V and 2 bases from J, with 13 bases between. CDR1 and CDR2 (germline): SGHDT, YYEEEE. The CDR3: CASSAGPMAYEQYF. In DNA, the CDR3 is TGTGCCAGCAGCGCGGGACCGATGGCCTACGAGCAGTACTTC.

This clone was picked up a small number of times. The chain links TRBV6-1 to TRBJ2-5, with TRBD1 as a possible D gene (5 bases). The CDR3 is 15 residues long. V was clipped by 1 base and J by 5 bases, with 14 bases between them. In germline, CDR1 is MNHNS, CDR2 SASEGT. In DNA, the CDR3 is TGTGCCAGCAGTGAAGGCCGAACAGGCGCGGAGACCCAGTACTTC. Translating it yields CASSEGRTGAETQYF.

The V call is TRBV30, the J call TRBJ2-7, with TRBD2 matching 8 bases. Germline CDR1 reads GTSNPN; CDR2 reads SVGIG (reference sequence). V lost 3 bases and J lost 7; bases outside the gene matches: 11. CDR3 length: 14 residues. CDR3 loop: CAWSQSGRPREQYF. The CDR3 DNA follows: TGTGCCTGGAGCCAGAGCGGGAGACCCAGGGAGCAGTACTTC.

This clone is a singleton in its sample. The rearrangement links TRBV6-1 to TRBJ1-1; the D gene is possibly TRBD1 (6 bases). Per germline, CDR1 MNHNS and CDR2 SASEGT. The V end was cut by 4 bases, the J end by 1 base, with 13 bases between. The CDR3 spans 15 residues. CDR3 amino acids: CASSVQGSGNTEAFF. In nucleotides, the CDR3 is TGTGCCAGCAGTGTACAGGGCTCGGGGAACACTGAAGCTTTCTTT.

CDR3 sequence: CASSLDGTVGEKLFF. In DNA form, the CDR3 reads TGTGCCAGCAGCTTAGATGGGACAGTGGGTGAAAAACTGTTTTTT. The V gene is TRBV7-9, the J gene TRBJ1-4; 7 positions match TRBD1. Germline CDR1 SEHNR, CDR2 FQNEAQ (reference sequence). The CDR3 has 15 amino acids. Trimming cost V 1 base and J 7 bases; bases outside gene matches: 6.

The sample holds a few counts of this clone. The chain has TRBV19 and TRBJ2-7; TRBD1 matches 8 bases. CDR1 is LNHDA and CDR2 is SQIVND in the germline V gene (reference sequence). V dropped 4 bases and J dropped 3; count of bases not matched to a gene: 5. CDR3 length: 14 amino acids. The CDR3 reads CASSKRTGGYEQYF. The CDR3 DNA follows: TGTGCCAGTAGTAAACGAACAGGGGGCTACGAGCAGTACTTC.

V is TRBV19 and J is TRBJ2-7; D not resolved. Germline CDR1 and CDR2: LNHDA and SQIVND (reference sequence). Trimming cost V 1 base and J 2 bases, with 9 bases left between them. The length of the CDR3 is 14 residues. In DNA form, the CDR3 reads TGTGCCAGTAGTATAGCCGGGTCTCCCTACGAGCAGTACTTC. Protein sequence: CASSIAGSPYEQYF.

The chain couples TRBV27 to TRBJ1-2; D might be TRBD1 (6 bases). Between the trimmed V and J ends, which lost 7 bases and 4 bases, there was a span of 13 bases. CDR3 length equals 13 residues. The germline CDR1 and CDR2 sequences are MNHEY and SMNVEV (reference sequence). This CDR3 is CASTSYRAYGYTF. The DNA of the CDR3 is TGTGCCAGCACTTCTTACAGGGCCTATGGCTACACCTTC.

In this sample, this clone turned up a few times. The V gene is TRBV25-1, the J gene TRBJ2-7, with TRBD1 as a possible D gene (6 bases). Trimming cost V 6 bases and J 1 base, with 19 bases left between them. Germline lookup yields CDR1 MGHDK and CDR2 SYGVNS. The CDR3 covers 16 residues. CDR3 nucleotide sequence: TGTGCCAGCAGCGACCTACAGGGTGGAAGTTCCTACGAGCAGTACTTC. Protein sequence: CASSDLQGGSSYEQYF.

The CDR3: CSVEQGAFPDTQYF. CDR3 coding DNA: TGCAGCGTTGAACAGGGGGCTTTTCCAGATACGCAGTATTTT. The J gene is TRBJ2-3, the V gene TRBV29-1; 8 bases agree with TRBD1. V gave up 2 bases and J gave up 4 bases; unmatched junction bases: 5. The CDR3 is 14 residues long. CDR1 and CDR2 (germline): SQVTM, ANQGSEA.

The CDR3 sequence is CASSARDRGAYEQYF. CDR3 bases: TGCGCCAGCAGCGCCCGGGACAGGGGCGCCTACGAGCAGTACTTC. V usage is TRBV4-1 and J usage is TRBJ2-7, with 10 bases fitting TRBD1. The CDR3 is 15 residues long. V shed 5 bases, J shed 2 bases, and the junction held 6 bases outside the gene matches. Germline V gene data show CDR1 as MGHRA and CDR2 as YSYEKL.

The V gene is TRBV25-1, the J gene TRBJ2-5; TRBD2 aligns across 13 bases. J was trimmed by 5 bases and V by 3 bases; bases with no gene match: 12. Per the germline V gene, CDR1 is MGHDK and CDR2 is SYGVNS. This CDR3 comprises 18 residues. The CDR3 loop is CASSDDWTSGRSRETQYF. CDR3 in DNA: TGTGCCAGCAGTGATGACTGGACTAGCGGGAGATCACGGGAGACCCAGTACTTC.

The V call is TRBV4-1, the J call TRBJ2-1, with a tentative D call TRBD2 (6 bases). The germline CDR1 and CDR2 sequences are MGHRA and YSYEKL. The CDR3 contains 17 residues. V dropped 5 bases and J dropped 0 bases, with 17 bases sitting between them. The CDR3 region is CASSEARRGSSYNEQFF. The CDR3 DNA sequence: TGCGCCAGCAGCGAAGCAAGGCGGGGTAGCTCCTACAATGAGCAGTTCTTC.

CDR3 residues: CASSQDLYSGAYEQYF. DNA of the CDR3: TGCGCCAGCAGCCAAGATCTGTATAGCGGCGCCTACGAGCAGTACTTC. The rearrangement joins TRBV4-1 to TRBJ2-7, with D possibly TRBD2 on 6 matching bases. CDR3 length: 16 residues. CDR1 is MGHRA, CDR2 YSYEKL, per germline. V lost 0 bases and J lost 2, with 14 bases in between.

The CDR3 is CASSQVWVLSGLANRYEQYF. In nucleotides, the CDR3 is TGTGCCAGCAGCCAAGTTTGGGTGTTGAGTGGACTAGCGAATAGGTACGAGCAGTACTTC. J is TRBJ2-7 and V is TRBV4-2, with 9 bases that match TRBD2. The V gene end was trimmed by 1 base and the J gene end by 4 bases; junction bases not matched to a gene: 20. The CDR3 covers 20 residues. The germline V gene has CDR1 LGHNA and CDR2 YNFKEQ.